What follows describes a single TCR beta chain. At one boundary the junction diverges from the germline segment, which might be a read error. This specimen comes from a study of blood T cell repertoires in COVID-19. Study overall: The United States, Italy and Spain were the sources of the acute and convalescent COVID-19 samples. Sources were T cells, B-cell-depleted T cells, or PBMCs; the material itself was cDNA or gDNA.

CDR3 size: 16 residues. Germline V gene data show CDR1 as LNHNV and CDR2 as YYDKDF (reference sequence). Original methodology: The authors estimated nucleated cell counts from reference gene primer amplification. The protocol was immunoSEQ multiplex PCR, while the TCRdb copy is restricted to in-frame clones and leaves out a portion. Clone size and the V and J calls come from that table; the DNA yielded D and trimming. The sample carries hundreds of thousands of clones, approximately 85% recorded once. The TCR sequence derives from a woman between 25 and 40 years old with acute or convalescent COVID-19. The sample was peripheral blood. This chain uses TRBV15 with TRBJ1-5; TRBD1 might be the D (6 bases). This chain's CDR3 is CATSRDRLQGNQPQHF. The CDR3 coding sequence is TGTGCCACCAGCCGAGACAGGTTGCAGGGCAATCAGCCCCAGCATTTT. Full variable domain (remainder filled in from reference TRBV15 and TRBJ1-5): DAMVIQNPRYQVTQFGKPVTLSCSQTLNHNVMYWYQQKSSQAPKLLFHYYDKDFNNEADTPDNFQSRRPNTSFCFLDIRSPGLGDTAMYLCATSRDRLQGNQPQHFGDGTRLSIL.